This T cell receptor beta chain was sequenced during a study of tumor T cells in aggressive B-cell lymphoma. V was trimmed by 2 bases and J by 1 base, leaving 6 bases between them. Germline assignment: CDR1 SGHDT and CDR2 YYEEEE. There are 13 residues in the CDR3. Sequenced by immunoSEQ multiplex PCR; TCRdb stores in-frame clones only, minus some. The profile covers 5,100 or so clones, with approximately 90% appearing a single time and less than 6% taken by the ten largest. The clonotype was recovered from an adult with diffuse large B cell lymphoma. The chain links TRBV5-6 to TRBJ1-2; D remains unclear. The sequenced sample was tumor tissue. CDR3 region: CASSFQVNYGYTF. The CDR3 nucleotides read TGTGCCAGCAGCTTCCAGGTTAACTATGGCTACACCTTC.